This TCR beta chain was captured by sequencing in a study of blood T cells in healthy people across ages. Across the whole study: Template switching recovered approximately one barcoded beta molecule for every two T cells. Study results and limitations: A strong correlation was found between TCR beta diversity and the percentage of naive T cells. Estimates based on one million T cells were treated as lower bounds.

With respect to this clonotype: Its antigen is as yet unknown.

Losses at the gene ends were 0 bases for V and 3 bases for J; bases not matched to a gene: 6. The germline gives CDR1 LGHNA, CDR2 YNFKEQ. The CDR3 contains 18 residues. It was with a sample-barcoded 5' primer and a J-beta primer mix that a second PCR of about 7 to 12 cycles was run. Each CDR3 protein is one row after TCRdb ran MiXCR on the 5' RACE reads. Of 1,500,000 or so distinct CDR3 sequences detected, around 40% appear once; the ten largest clones hold about 4%. This sequence originates from a woman under 30 in good health. Input material: blood. The chain joins TRBV4-2 to TRBJ2-7; 15 bases map to TRBD2. In DNA form, the CDR3 reads TGTGCCAGCAGCCAAGATGGGGGACTAGCGGGAGGCCGCTACGAGCAGTACTTC. It codes for CASSQDGGLAGGRYEQYF.